The 2 T cell receptor beta chains below all came from one sample that was sequenced in a study of T cell responses to AZD1222 COVID-19 vaccine. The data were produced by immunoSEQ multiplex PCR, yet TCRdb's version contains in-frame clones alone and is incomplete. Among 140,000 or so clones listed, 86% were seen once. Specimen: peripheral blood, collected 28 days after the second AZD1222 dose. These receptors all come from an adult who received the AZD1222 COVID-19 vaccine.

V and J are TRBV29-1 and TRBJ2-1, with 9 positions matching TRBD1. Germline CDR1 is SQVTM and CDR2 is ANQGSEA. The junction had 7 bases not matched to a gene; V was cut back by 7 bases and J by 9 bases. This CDR3 contains 12 residues. The CDR3 sequence: CSARQGVGEQFF. In DNA form, the CDR3 reads TGCAGCGCTCGACAGGGGGTTGGTGAGCAGTTCTTC.

This clone has a single count. V and J are TRBV6-4 and TRBJ2-1; the match to TRBD2 covers 10 bases. The CDR3 runs 15 residues. CDR1 is MRHNA and CDR2 is SNTAGT in the germline V gene. The junction had 9 bases not matched to a gene; V was cut back by 6 bases and J by 7 bases. The CDR3 spells CASRHLAGVGNEQFF. The CDR3 bases are TGTGCCAGCAGACATCTAGCGGGAGTCGGGAATGAGCAGTTCTTC.